The present TCR beta chain was sequenced within a study of OX40 agonist ivuxolimab in advanced cancers. As for the study in general: Ivuxolimab, an antibody that agonizes OX40 (CD134), was administered to the patients. Dosing consisted of intravenous ivuxolimab at 0.01 to 10 mg/kg every 2 weeks. Having had anti-PD-1, anti-PD-L1 or anti-CTLA-4 therapy before was allowed, and around 44% had some. Regarding the study as a whole: There were, on average, more expanded clones in CD8+ T cells than in CD4+.

Within the sample, this clone is medium-sized. The antigen remains undetermined. The germline gives CDR1 SGHNT, CDR2 YYREEE (reference sequence). The V and J ends lost 4 bases and 5 bases respectively, with 15 bases between them. CDR3 length: 14 residues. Sequencing was performed with immunoSEQ multiplex PCR; in TCRdb, only in-frame clones are kept and a portion is missing. The sample lists about 71,000 clones, about 81% occurring once. The chain combines TRBV5-4 with TRBJ2-5; D perhaps matches TRBD2 (5 bases). This TCR derives from an adult with an advanced solid tumor such as melanoma, head and neck, liver or kidney cancer. The source material was CD4+ or CD8+ T cells sorted from blood, sampled in a trial of the OX40 agonist ivuxolimab. The CDR3 reads CASSAGGTTETQYF. CDR3 coding DNA: TGTGCCAGCAGCGCCGGAGGTACCACCGAGACCCAGTACTTC.